The entry below describes one T cell receptor (beta chain). Its target is not known. Profiling relied on immunoSEQ multiplex PCR, and the TCRdb table lists in-frame clones only, not all of them. Of some 220,000 clones in the sample, under 95% were seen once. This sample is drawn from a study of cytomegalovirus exposure and HLA in healthy donors. The CDR3 has 16 residues. V gave up 4 bases and J gave up 0 bases, with 13 bases separating them. Germline V gene data show CDR1 as SGHRS and CDR2 as YFSETQ. Study results and limitations: Generally TCR sequences proved uncommon, though certain public TCRs appeared in numerous donors. Approximately 160 TCR beta chains were listed as cytomegalovirus-associated. One later analysis, an examination of the 120 validation repertoires, found that first-cohort TCR clusters tended to co-occur in them. In vitro confirmation showed three CMV-associated chains to be CMV antigen specific.

The chain uses TRBV5-1 and TRBJ1-4; D is possibly TRBD1 (6 bases). This sequence originates from a woman aged 18-29 years in good health and CMV-seronegative. The sample consisted of PBMCs. In DNA form, the CDR3 reads TGCGCCAGCAGCCCTCAATGGGACACAACTAATGAAAAACTGTTTTTT. The encoded protein is CASSPQWDTTNEKLFF.